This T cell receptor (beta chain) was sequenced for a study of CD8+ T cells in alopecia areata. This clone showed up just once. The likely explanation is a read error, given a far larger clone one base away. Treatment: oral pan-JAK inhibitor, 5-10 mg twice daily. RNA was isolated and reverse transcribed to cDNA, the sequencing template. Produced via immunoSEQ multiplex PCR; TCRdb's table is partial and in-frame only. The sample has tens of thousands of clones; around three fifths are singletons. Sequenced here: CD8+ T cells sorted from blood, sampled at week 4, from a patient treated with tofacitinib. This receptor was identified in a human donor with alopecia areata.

This CDR3 reads CASSQLADYNEQFF. The CDR3 DNA is TGCGCCAGCAGCCAGCTCGCAGACTACAATGAGCAGTTCTTC. This chain links TRBV4-1 with TRBJ2-1, with D unclear. CDR3 length: 14 amino acids. Looked up from germline, CDR1 is MGHRA and CDR2 is YSYEKL. The germline V and J ends were trimmed by 3 bases and 3 bases, with 9 bases remaining between them.